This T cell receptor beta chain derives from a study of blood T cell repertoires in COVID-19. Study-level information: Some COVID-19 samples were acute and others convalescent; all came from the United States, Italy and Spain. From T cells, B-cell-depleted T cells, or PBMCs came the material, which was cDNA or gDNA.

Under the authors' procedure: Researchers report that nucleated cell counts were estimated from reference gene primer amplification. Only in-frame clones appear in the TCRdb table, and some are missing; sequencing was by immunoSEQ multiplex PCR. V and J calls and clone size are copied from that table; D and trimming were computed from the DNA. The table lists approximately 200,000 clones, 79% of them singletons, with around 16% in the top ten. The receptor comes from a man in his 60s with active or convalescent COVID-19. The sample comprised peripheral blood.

In nucleotides, the CDR3 is TGTGCCAGCAGTCCCAGGGAGGCAATCAGACCAGATACGCAGTATTTT. Encoded protein: CASSPREAIRPDTQYF. The J gene is TRBJ2-3, the V gene TRBV28; the D gene is possibly TRBD2 (6 bases). This CDR3 has 16 residues. Germline V gene data show CDR1 as MDHEN and CDR2 as SYDVKM. Trimming shortened V by 5 bases and J by 4 bases, and 19 bases separated the two germline ends.